Following are 19 T cell receptor beta chains from one sample sequenced in a study of CD8+ T cells in alopecia areata (dated by TCRdb to the late 2010s). The time point label for this specimen denotes: 20 to 30 weeks on oral tofacitinib. What the treatment or condition label conveys for this sample: oral pan-JAK inhibitor, 5-10 mg twice daily. The library relied on the immunoSEQ multiplex PCR assay. RNA was extracted from all samples and reverse transcribed into cDNA as template for TCR sequencing. The table comes from immuneACCESS by way of TCRdb, which keeps in-frame sequences with V and J called. Part of the clones is missing from these tables; in studies checked, under half for an unresolved V gene and the rest for unknown reasons. This sample holds about 300,000 clones; 58% were observed only once. The ten largest make up about 1.7% of the sample. The sample consisted of CD4+ T cells sorted from blood, taken at week 24, from a patient treated with tofacitinib. These receptors originate from a human donor with alopecia areata.

The chain carries TRBV7-9 and TRBJ1-2; no clear D. CDR3 length: 14 residues. The V end lost 2 bases, the J end lost 7 bases, and 14 bases lay between the germline ends. From germline, CDR1 is SEHNR and CDR2 FQNEAQ (reference sequence). The CDR3 coding sequence is TGTGCCAGCAGCTTAAACGGGAACTGGGGTGGCTACACCTTC. Translation: CASSLNGNWGGYTF.

This clone was recorded a few times. The J gene is TRBJ2-2, the V gene TRBV7-2; D call uncertain. The germline V gene has CDR1 SGHTA and CDR2 FQGNSA. V shed 2 bases and J shed 3 bases, with 10 bases lying between them. The CDR3 loop spans 15 amino acids. CDR3 residues: CASSLLGSYTGELFF. The CDR3 DNA reads TGTGCCAGCAGCTTACTGGGGTCTTACACCGGGGAGCTGTTTTTT.

This clone was detected only once. The genes are TRBV7-8 and TRBJ1-5; 8 bases match TRBD1. The CDR3 is made up of 16 amino acids. Germline lookup yields CDR1 SGHVS and CDR2 FQNEAQ. V lost 2 bases and J lost 5; bases outside the gene matches: 8. The CDR3 spells CASSLFTGQGDQPQHF. CDR3 nucleotides: TGTGCCAGCAGCTTATTCACAGGACAGGGCGATCAGCCCCAGCATTTT.

This clone was detected a few times. The CDR3 DNA reads as TGTGCCAGCAGGGGAACAGATACGCAGTATTTT. The encoded protein is CASRGTDTQYF. The rearrangement joins TRBV5-6 to TRBJ2-3; D is uncertain. V was shortened by 5 bases and J by 3 bases, with 4 bases between the two germline ends. CDR1 SGHDT and CDR2 YYEEEE come from the germline V gene. The CDR3 loop spans 11 amino acids.

J is TRBJ2-3 and V is TRBV5-1, with D uncertain. This CDR3 has 17 amino acids. V gave up 4 bases and J gave up 2 bases, with 20 bases separating them. CDR1 SGHRS and CDR2 YFSETQ come from the germline V gene. The CDR3 spells CASSLTLLVETTDTQYF. In DNA form, the CDR3 reads TGCGCCAGCAGCCTGACACTGCTAGTAGAAACCACAGATACGCAGTATTTT. Using reference TRBV5-1 and TRBJ2-3 for the parts outside the CDR3, the full variable domain is KAGVTQTPRYLIKTRGQQVTLSCSPISGHRSVSWYQQTPGQGLQFLFEYFSETQRNKGNFPGRFSGRQFSNSRSEMNVSTLELGDSALYLCASSLTLLVETTDTQYFGPGTRLTVL.

The chain couples TRBV5-1 to TRBJ2-5, with D possibly matching TRBD2 (5 bases). V gave up 4 bases and J gave up 2 bases, with 9 bases separating them. CDR1 is SGHRS, CDR2 YFSETQ, per germline. CDR3 length equals 13 residues. CDR3 protein: CASSRRDQETQYF. The CDR3 region has the DNA TGCGCCAGCAGCCGCCGGGATCAAGAGACCCAGTACTTC.

The rearrangement joins TRBV25-1 to TRBJ2-5; perhaps D is TRBD1 or TRBD2 (5 bases each). The germline V and J ends were trimmed by 3 bases and 8 bases, with 22 bases remaining between them. Germline V gives CDR1 MGHDK, CDR2 SYGVNS. The CDR3 consists of 16 residues. Here the CDR3 DNA reads TGTGCCAGCAGTGAGCCTGACAGTGGACTTTTGAGCACCCAGTACTTC. It yields the protein CASSEPDSGLLSTQYF.

The V and J genes are TRBV4-2 and TRBJ2-3, with a tentative D call TRBD1 (6 bases). V shed 4 bases and J shed 4 bases, with 12 bases lying between them. This CDR3 is built from 14 residues. Germline values: CDR1 LGHNA, CDR2 YNFKEQ. CDR3 nucleotide sequence: TGTGCCAGCAGCCCTACACAGGGCTCAGATACGCAGTATTTT. This translates into CASSPTQGSDTQYF.

This clone turned up a few times. The V and J genes are TRBV5-1 and TRBJ2-7; D is perhaps TRBD1 or TRBD2 (5 bases each). Per the germline V gene, CDR1 is SGHRS and CDR2 is YFSETQ. CDR3 length: 14 amino acids. Between the trimmed V and J ends, which lost 0 bases and 5 bases, there was a span of 12 bases. In DNA form, the CDR3 reads TGCGCCAGCAGCTTGGGGGGACGAGACCACGAGCAGTACTTC. Protein: CASSLGGRDHEQYF.

In its sample, this clone was seen a few times. This sequence joins TRBV29-1 and TRBJ2-1, with no clear D. The CDR3 has 13 residues. Trimming pared 8 bases from V and 6 bases from J, leaving 17 bases between. Germline CDR1 and CDR2: SQVTM and ANQGSEA. The CDR3 loop is CSHQSTHGNEQFF. CDR3 nucleotides: TGCAGCCACCAGTCCACCCACGGCAATGAGCAGTTCTTC.

This clone occurred a few times. The CDR3 loop reads CASSPRAGDENYGYTF. CDR3 coding DNA: TGTGCCAGCAGCCCGAGGGCGGGGGATGAAAACTATGGCTACACCTTC. The V call is TRBV7-8, the J call TRBJ1-2; a possible D gene is TRBD1 (5 bases). The CDR3 has 16 residues. Germline loops: CDR1 SGHVS, CDR2 FQNEAQ. Trimming stripped 5 bases from V and 2 bases from J, with 18 bases between.

The gene calls are TRBV6-5 and TRBJ2-3; 9 bases match TRBD2. V trimming: 10 bases; J trimming: 4 bases; junction bases outside the gene matches: 9. Germline V CDR1 and CDR2: MNHEY, SVGAGI. The CDR3 is 14 residues long. The CDR3 coding sequence is TGTGCCACCTGGAGGACTAGCGTGGCAGATACGCAGTATTTT. It yields the protein CATWRTSVADTQYF.

The gene calls are TRBV30 and TRBJ2-7; D is perhaps TRBD1 or TRBD2 (6 bases each). Germline CDR1 GTSNPN, CDR2 SVGIG (reference sequence). V was cut by 3 bases and J by 1 base, with 10 bases left in between. The length of the CDR3 is 13 residues. CDR3 in amino acids: CAWRGGGSYEQYF. The DNA of the CDR3 is TGTGCCTGGAGGGGGGGCGGATCCTACGAGCAGTACTTC.

The V call is TRBV7-6, the J call TRBJ1-1; D call uncertain. The CDR3 is 16 amino acids. Germline V gives CDR1 SGHVS, CDR2 FNYEAQ. Trimming stripped 5 bases from V and 2 bases from J, with 18 bases between. CDR3 DNA sequence: TGTGCCAGCAGCGGGTATAGTGACCCCAGAAACACTGAAGCTTTCTTT. Its protein product is CASSGYSDPRNTEAFF.

This clone turned up a few times. This chain links TRBV19 with TRBJ1-5, with 7 positions matching TRBD1. The germline gives CDR1 LNHDA, CDR2 SQIVND (reference sequence). With 5 bases clipped from V and 3 bases from J, the junction kept 10 bases outside the gene matches. CDR3 length equals 16 residues. The CDR3 DNA sequence: TGTGCCAGTAGTCCCGACCGGGACAGCCCCAATCAGCCCCAGCATTTT. Its protein product is CASSPDRDSPNQPQHF.

This clone was picked up a small number of times. This chain joins TRBV7-2 and TRBJ2-7; D possibly corresponds to TRBD1 (6 bases). The V gene's germline CDR1 is SGHTA and CDR2 FQGNSA. The CDR3 totals 12 residues. V was pared by 5 bases and J by 7 bases, with 12 bases between. The CDR3 DNA reads as TGTGCCAGCAGCCAGGGGTCGGGGGAGCAGTACTTC. Its translation: CASSQGSGEQYF.

This clone was seen only once. The chain is built from TRBV4-1 and TRBJ1-1; perhaps TRBD1 as D (6 bases). V lost 4 bases to trimming and J lost 3 bases, with 15 bases between them. The CDR3 consists of 15 residues. The V gene's germline CDR1 is MGHRA and CDR2 YSYEKL. CDR3 sequence (DNA): TGCGCCAGCAGCCCCCTAGGGGGGGCTTACACTGAAGCTTTCTTT. It yields the protein CASSPLGGAYTEAFF.

This sequence joins TRBV7-2 and TRBJ1-6; no clear D gene. The CDR3 is made up of 16 amino acids. Germline values: CDR1 SGHTA, CDR2 FQGNSA. Trimming removed 6 bases from V and 8 bases from J, with 20 bases in between. The CDR3 spells CASSPGPPAGDSPLHF. CDR3 in DNA: TGTGCCAGCAGTCCCGGACCCCCGGCTGGGGATTCACCCCTCCACTTT.

This chain joins TRBV30 and TRBJ1-6; D is uncertain. Trimming took 4 bases from V and 2 from J, leaving 12 bases between them. The CDR3 has 15 residues. CDR1 and CDR2 from the germline V gene are GTSNPN and SVGIG (reference sequence). The CDR3 DNA follows: TGTGCCTGGAAGGGCGCGGGGACCTATAATTCACCCCTCCACTTT. Translated, it gives CAWKGAGTYNSPLHF.